This TCR beta chain was obtained from a study of blood T cell repertoires in COVID-19. Study-level information: COVID-19 samples collected from the United States, Italy and Spain covered acute and convalescent phases.

Participants spanned ages about 18 to 100 years and resided in 20 to 25 US areas. Cohort placement rested on clinical history that participants reported themselves. Repertoires were generated with immunoSEQ multiplex PCR, while TCRdb's copy carries only in-frame clones and drops some. The sample shows 300,000 or so clones, 70% to 90% of them seen only once. Looked up from germline, CDR1 is SGHRS and CDR2 is YFSETQ. CDR3 length: 13 residues. The V and J ends lost 5 bases and 2 bases respectively, with 9 bases between them. The receptor was derived from a woman between 18 and 29 years old who had recovered from COVID-19. The sequenced sample was PBMCs or T cells enriched from blood (not recorded which). This chain connects TRBV5-1 to TRBJ2-3, with a tentative D call TRBD1 (6 bases). The CDR3 nucleotides are TGCGCCAGCAGACGGACAGACACAGATACGCAGTATTTT. Protein: CASRRTDTDTQYF.